This TCR beta chain emerged from a study of T cell responses to AZD1222 COVID-19 vaccine. Study observations and caveats: Dominant at 160-218 and 743-854, vaccine-associated CD4 TCRs also spanned spike. Repertoires were collected only later (after the peak T cell response had occurred). Two AZD1222 administrations were followed by greater Spike-specific TCR breadth and depth.

Assay used: immunoSEQ multiplex PCR; TCRdb lists only in-frame clones, some missing. This table has 90,000 to 110,000 clones, roughly 87% appearing once. V lost 4 bases to trimming and J lost 4 bases, with 20 bases between them. Germline-derived CDR1 and CDR2 are SGHVS and FQNEAQ. The length of the CDR3 is 17 residues. As for this clone: Antigen specificity is unknown.

The sample consisted of peripheral blood, taken 28 days after the second AZD1222 dose. This clonotype originated in an adult who received the AZD1222 COVID-19 vaccine. The chain uses TRBV7-8 and TRBJ2-1; D gene unclear. The CDR3 nucleotides are TGTGCCAGCAGCTCAGCCACCCAAGGGATTAGGTACAATGAGCAGTTCTTC. Amino acid sequence: CASSSATQGIRYNEQFF.